One and the same sample provided the 32 T cell receptor beta chains below, sequenced in a study of T cells in Graves' hyperthyroidism and ophthalmopathy. Amplification targeted TCR beta CDR3 regions from RNA transcripts. In the first-round RT-PCR of the TCR CDR3, the HTBI primer set was used. Using its own MiXCR run on the multiplex PCR reads, TCRdb lists one record per CDR3 protein. The data hold roughly 290,000 distinct CDR3 sequences, with roughly 15% observed a single time. The source material was blood. These receptors were obtained from a woman in her thirties or forties with Graves' hyperthyroidism.

This clonotype was detected many times. The rearrangement uses TRBV2 and TRBJ2-2; D remains ambiguous. With 8 bases removed from V and 5 bases from J, the gap between germline ends came to 15 bases. This CDR3 spans 14 amino acids. The germline V gene encodes CDR1 SNHLY and CDR2 FYNNEI. The CDR3 is CASQVTSETGELFF. In DNA form, the CDR3 reads TGTGCCAGCCAAGTCACAAGCGAAACCGGGGAGCTGTTTTTT.

In nucleotides, the CDR3 is TGTGCCAGCAGCTTTGATACGCAGTATTTT. As protein: CASSFDTQYF. The rearrangement joins TRBV7-9 to TRBJ2-3; D call uncertain. This CDR3 contains 10 residues. Between the trimmed V and J ends, which lost 3 bases and 6 bases, there was a span of 1 base. In germline, CDR1 is SEHNR, CDR2 FQNEAQ (reference sequence).

This clonotype came up many times. This chain joins TRBV7-2 and TRBJ2-5; 7 bases are shared with TRBD2. Germline V gene lookup returns CDR1 SGHTA and CDR2 FQGNSA. Trimming cost V 5 bases and J 2 bases; bases outside gene matches: 8. The CDR3 is made up of 15 amino acids. The CDR3 region has the DNA TGTGCCAGCAGCCCTAGGGGCGGGGGACAAGAGACCCAGTACTTC. Its protein product is CASSPRGGGQETQYF.

This clonotype was recorded many times. The J gene is TRBJ2-3, the V gene TRBV5-6; TRBD2 might be the D (5 bases). The CDR3 loop spans 15 amino acids. Trimming took off 3 bases at V and 2 bases at J, with 13 bases between the two ends. Germline CDR1 SGHDT, CDR2 YYEEEE. This chain's CDR3 is CASSWALGDTDTQYF. Here the CDR3 DNA reads TGTGCCAGCAGCTGGGCCCTCGGGGACACAGATACGCAGTATTTT.

In this sample, this clonotype turned up a few times. The chain joins TRBV5-1 to TRBJ2-5; D may correspond to TRBD1 or TRBD2 (5 bases each). V gave up 7 bases and J gave up 7 bases, with 11 bases separating them. This CDR3 comprises 11 residues. Germline-derived CDR1 and CDR2 are SGHRS and YFSETQ. The DNA of the CDR3 is TGCGCCAGCCGGGGCGAGGGGACCCAGTACTTC. Translated: CASRGEGTQYF.

This clonotype was recorded many times. CDR3 region: CASSLPGQIYGYTF. In DNA, the CDR3 is TGTGCCAGCAGTTTACCCGGACAGATCTATGGCTACACCTTC. J is TRBJ1-2 and V is TRBV12-3 or TRBV12-4; the D gene is possibly TRBD1 (6 bases). CDR3 length equals 14 residues. Trimming left V 2 bases short and J 4 bases short, with 11 bases between.

This clonotype was detected ten times or more. A read error may account for a junction end that differs from germline. This rearrangement joins TRBV7-7 to TRBJ2-5; D possibly corresponds to TRBD2 (6 bases). The CDR3 runs to 13 residues. Germline CDR1 is SSHAT and CDR2 is FNYEAQ (reference sequence). CDR3 DNA: TGTGCTAGCAGCCTCGGGACTGACCAGACCCAGTACTTC. Its translation is CASSLGTDQTQYF.

This clonotype was counted a few times. The chain links TRBV7-9 to TRBJ2-7; 8 bases match TRBD2. Germline V gene lookup returns CDR1 SEHNR and CDR2 FQNEAQ (reference sequence). This CDR3 comprises 15 residues. Trimming removed 8 bases from V and 4 bases from J; junction bases left unmatched: 13. CDR3 coding DNA: TGTGCCAGCCAAGTACTTCGTAGCGGGAATTACGAGCAGTACTTC. Its protein is CASQVLRSGNYEQYF. Based on the CDR3 plus reference TRBV7-9 and TRBJ2-7, the full variable domain is DTGVSQNPRHKITKRGQNVTFRCDPISEHNRLYWYRQTLGQGPEFLTYFQNEAQLEKSRLLSDRFSAERPKGSFSTLEIQRTEQGDSAMYLCASQVLRSGNYEQYFGPGTRLTVT.

Only a few counts were recorded for this clonotype. The chain joins TRBV12-3 or TRBV12-4 to TRBJ1-1, with TRBD1 identical over 8 bases. Losses at the gene ends were 4 bases for V and 1 base for J; bases not matched to a gene: 5. The CDR3 runs 15 residues. The CDR3 reads CASSSQGQENTEAFF. The CDR3 nucleotides read TGTGCCAGCAGTTCACAGGGACAGGAGAACACTGAAGCTTTCTTT.

This clonotype occurred many times. This rearrangement joins TRBV30 to TRBJ2-5; 9 bases align to TRBD1. This CDR3 comprises 12 residues. V trimming: 5 bases; J trimming: 5 bases; junction bases outside the gene matches: 3. Germline CDR1 reads GTSNPN; CDR2 reads SVGIG (reference sequence). CDR3 DNA: TGTGCCTGGGCGGGACAGGGTGAGACCCAGTACTTC. It translates to CAWAGQGETQYF.

The J gene is TRBJ1-1, the V gene TRBV12-3 or TRBV12-4, with 11 nucleotides matching TRBD1. The ends lost 6 bases at V and 5 bases at J; junction bases unmatched: 17. The CDR3 contains 18 residues. The CDR3 loop is CASSSLQRPGQGDTEAFF. Written as DNA, the CDR3 is TGTGCCAGCAGCTCACTGCAAAGACCGGGACAGGGGGATACTGAAGCTTTCTTT.

The chain couples TRBV29-1 to TRBJ1-1; 8 bases line up with TRBD1. V shed 4 bases, J shed 8 bases, and the junction held 6 bases outside the gene matches. Per the germline V gene, CDR1 is SQVTM and CDR2 is ANQGSEA. This CDR3 comprises 12 residues. The DNA of the CDR3 is TGCAGCGTTGGGACAGGGATTCACGAAGCTTTCTTT. It translates to CSVGTGIHEAFF.

This clonotype was seen many times. The rearrangement links TRBV12-3 or TRBV12-4 to TRBJ2-5; 7 bases are shared with TRBD1. The CDR3 runs to 15 residues. With V trimmed by 6 bases and J by 5 bases, 12 bases remained unmatched. The CDR3 DNA is TGTGCCAGCAGCGCACAGGGGTTTCGCGCGGAGACCCAGTACTTC. This sequence encodes CASSAQGFRAETQYF.

This clonotype came up many times. The rearrangement joins TRBV20-1 to TRBJ2-7, with D unclear. The V gene lost 3 bases and the J gene lost 6 bases, with 18 bases spanning the gap. CDR3 length: 14 residues. Germline V lookup: CDR1 DFQATT, CDR2 SNEGSKA (reference sequence). CDR3 sequence: CSASFDIAYGEQYF. CDR3 DNA sequence: TGCAGTGCTAGCTTCGACATCGCGTATGGCGAGCAGTACTTC.

This clonotype showed up just a few times. The V gene is TRBV5-6, the J gene TRBJ2-7; no clear D gene. Trimming cost V 0 bases and J 0 bases, with 7 bases left between them. The CDR3 is 14 amino acids. Germline V gene lookup returns CDR1 SGHDT and CDR2 YYEEEE. The CDR3 sequence: CASSLGQISYEQYF. CDR3 coding DNA: TGTGCCAGCAGCTTGGGCCAGATCTCCTACGAGCAGTACTTC.

This clonotype showed up just a few times. The chain recombines TRBV14 with TRBJ1-6, with D perhaps matching TRBD1 (5 bases). This CDR3 has 16 residues. V lost 0 bases, J lost 7 bases, and 13 bases lay in between. Germline CDR1 reads SGHDN; CDR2 reads FVKESK. The CDR3 loop reads CASSQDGGWGNSPLHF. CDR3 sequence (DNA): TGTGCCAGCAGCCAAGATGGGGGATGGGGCAATTCACCCCTCCACTTT.

This clonotype was picked up many times. The J gene is TRBJ1-1, the V gene TRBV27; no firm D call. The germline V gene has CDR1 MNHEY and CDR2 SMNVEV (reference sequence). The length of the CDR3 is 16 residues. Trimming pared 2 bases from V and 1 base from J, leaving 14 bases between. CDR3 protein: CASSLGRDRSNTEAFF. CDR3 nucleotides: TGTGCCAGCAGTTTAGGGCGGGATAGATCGAACACTGAAGCTTTCTTT.

This clonotype occurred many times. Written as DNA, the CDR3 is TGTGCCAGCAGCCACAACAGACCTAGCACAGATACGCAGTATTTT. Its translation: CASSHNRPSTDTQYF. This chain connects TRBV3-1 to TRBJ2-3; no clear D gene. The CDR3 is 15 residues long. The V and J ends lost 3 bases and 0 bases respectively, with 10 bases between them. Germline V CDR1 and CDR2: LGHDT, YNNKEL (reference sequence).

This clonotype was counted between two and nine times. This chain joins TRBV29-1 and TRBJ1-1, with TRBD1 matching over 7 bases. Germline-derived CDR1 and CDR2 are SQVTM and ANQGSEA. This CDR3 region has 14 residues. The V gene end was trimmed by 6 bases and the J gene end by 1 base; junction bases not matched to a gene: 8. CDR3 loop: CSVTRQGGNTEAFF. The CDR3 DNA reads TGCAGCGTGACCCGACAGGGAGGGAACACTGAAGCTTTCTTT. The variable domain in full, completed from reference TRBV29-1 and TRBJ1-1, reads SAVISQKPSRDICQRGTSLTIQCQVDSQVTMMFWYRQQPGQSLTLIATANQGSEATYESGFVIDKFPISRPNLTFSTLTVSNMSPEDSSIYLCSVTRQGGNTEAFFGQGTRLTVV.

This clonotype has at least ten counts. V gene TRBV7-2 combines with J gene TRBJ2-2, with D possibly TRBD2 on 6 matching bases. The V and J ends lost 5 bases and 7 bases respectively, with 17 bases between them. The V gene's germline CDR1 is SGHTA and CDR2 FQGNSA. CDR3 size: 15 residues. DNA for the CDR3: TGTGCCAGCAGCCCAGACCGGAGGGCTAACGGGGAGCTGTTTTTT. It specifies CASSPDRRANGELFF.

This clonotype was counted at least ten times. The V gene is TRBV24-1, the J gene TRBJ2-3; 7 bases map to TRBD1. This CDR3 contains 13 residues. V shed 8 bases, J shed 3 bases, and the junction held 4 bases outside the gene matches. In germline, CDR1 is KGHDR, CDR2 SFDVKD. The CDR3 reads CATTGQTTDTQYF. As DNA, the CDR3 is TGTGCCACCACGGGACAGACTACAGATACGCAGTATTTT.

The gene calls are TRBV19 and TRBJ1-4; 9 nucleotides match TRBD1. CDR3 size: 17 residues. V lost 6 bases, J lost 4 bases, and 12 bases stayed unmatched. The germline gives CDR1 LNHDA, CDR2 SQIVND (reference sequence). CDR3 nucleotides: TGTGCCAGTAGACCGCACAGGGGGCGCAGGGTTAATGAAAAACTGTTTTTT. As protein: CASRPHRGRRVNEKLFF.

This clonotype was found many times. The rearrangement uses TRBV28 and TRBJ1-2, with TRBD1 matching 9 bases. Unmatched junction bases numbered 10, after V lost 3 bases and J lost 8 bases. The germline V gene has CDR1 MDHEN and CDR2 SYDVKM. The CDR3 runs 15 residues. CDR3 in amino acids: CASSFLLGTGSGYTF. CDR3 coding DNA: TGTGCCAGCAGTTTTCTTCTCGGGACAGGGAGCGGCTACACCTTC.

In its sample, this clonotype was seen many times. This chain links TRBV14 with TRBJ2-3, with D uncertain. The CDR3 has 13 residues. From germline, CDR1 is SGHDN and CDR2 FVKESK. With 0 bases removed from V and 6 bases from J, the gap between germline ends came to 7 bases. CDR3 protein: CASSQDLGDTQYF. CDR3 sequence (DNA): TGTGCCAGCAGCCAAGATCTGGGGGATACGCAGTATTTT. The entire variable domain, with the rest obtained from reference TRBV14 and TRBJ2-3, is as follows: EAGVTQFPSHSVIEKGQTVTLRCDPISGHDNLYWYRRVMGKEIKFLLHFVKESKQDESGMPNNRFLAERTGGTYSTLKVQPAELEDSGVYFCASSQDLGDTQYFGPGTRLTVL.

This clonotype was seen ten or more times. The chain recombines TRBV7-2 with TRBJ1-6; 10 bases are shared with TRBD1. This CDR3 comprises 14 residues. V was pared by 7 bases and J by 7 bases, with 4 bases of the junction left unmatched. Germline loops: CDR1 SGHTA, CDR2 FQGNSA. CDR3 DNA sequence: TGTGCCAGCACCAGGGACAGGGGCAATTCACCCCTCCACTTT. Translated: CASTRDRGNSPLHF.

The sample holds many counts of this clonotype. The chain combines TRBV28 with TRBJ1-5; 12 bases align to TRBD1. Germline V CDR1 and CDR2: MDHEN, SYDVKM. The CDR3 extends over 16 amino acids. The V and J ends lost 5 bases and 2 bases, in that order; junction bases with no gene match: 4. The CDR3 protein is CASSPGQGAGNQPQHF. DNA of the CDR3: TGTGCCAGCAGTCCGGGACAGGGGGCGGGCAATCAGCCCCAGCATTTT.

Regarding this clonotype: A much larger clone sits a single nucleotide away, making a read error possible. This chain uses TRBV9 with TRBJ2-7, with 11 nucleotides matching TRBD2. CDR3 size: 14 residues. Germline values: CDR1 SGDLS, CDR2 YYNGEE. CDR3: CAGSVDSGRGEQYF. DNA for the CDR3: TGTGCCGGCAGCGTAGATAGCGGGAGGGGCGAGCAGTACTTC.

This clonotype was counted many times. The chain has TRBV6-1 and TRBJ1-6, with unresolved D. The germline V and J ends were trimmed by 6 bases and 10 bases, with 10 bases remaining between them. The germline gives CDR1 MNHNS, CDR2 SASEGT. The CDR3 covers 12 residues. The CDR3 coding sequence is TGTGCCAGCAGCTTCGCCGGGTCACCCCTCCACTTT. Protein sequence: CASSFAGSPLHF.

This clonotype was detected many times. This chain links TRBV5-1 with TRBJ1-4, with D possibly matching TRBD1 (5 bases). Germline V gene sequence: CDR1 SGHRS, CDR2 YFSETQ. The V and J ends lost 3 bases and 7 bases respectively, with 16 bases between them. This CDR3 region has 15 residues. The CDR3 DNA reads TGCGCCAGCAGCTCATCCGCTATCGGGGCTGAAAAACTGTTTTTT. Translation: CASSSSAIGAEKLFF.

This clonotype was seen a handful of times. The CDR3 reads CSATGGIYNEQFF. The DNA of the CDR3 is TGCAGTGCTACCGGCGGGATTTACAATGAGCAGTTCTTC. The chain uses TRBV20-1 and TRBJ2-1; possible D gene TRBD2, 6 bases. CDR1 is DFQATT and CDR2 is SNEGSKA in the germline V gene (reference sequence). Trimming shortened V by 4 bases and J by 4 bases, and 11 bases separated the two germline ends. The CDR3 sequence is 13 residues long.

At least ten counts were recorded for this clonotype. CDR3 DNA sequence: TGTGCCAGCAGCTTGGGGACAGGGTTGAGCAATCAGCCCCAGCATTTT. It encodes CASSLGTGLSNQPQHF. The chain links TRBV5-6 to TRBJ1-5, with 8 bases aligning to TRBD1. The CDR3 length is 16 residues. The V and J ends lost 0 bases and 1 base, in that order; junction bases with no gene match: 3. Germline V lookup: CDR1 SGHDT, CDR2 YYEEEE.

The chain has TRBV4-1 and TRBJ2-1; D might be TRBD2 (5 bases). This CDR3 is 14 amino acids long. CDR1 MGHRA and CDR2 YSYEKL come from the germline V gene. Deletions cut 0 bases from V and 10 bases from J, with 13 bases between. CDR3 in amino acids: CASSQEYAGPEQFF. The CDR3 nucleotides are TGCGCCAGCAGCCAAGAATACGCGGGCCCCGAGCAGTTCTTC.